This T cell receptor (beta chain) was documented in a study of blood T cells in healthy people across ages (dated by TCRdb to between 2015 and 2016). About the investigation overall: Template switching captured roughly one uniquely barcoded TCR beta cDNA molecule per two T cells in model experiments. Using deep sequencing normalized with unique cDNA molecular identifiers, the study measured how TCR beta repertoire diversity changes with age. To avoid experimental bias, donors of different ages were spread randomly across the sequencing lanes. The donors were divided into four age groups: young (average 16 years), middle-aged (around 41), aged (under 70) and long-lived (approximately 74). Two additional independent replicas of 1 million unique cDNA reads from the same blood draw were analyzed for two donors (one aged 18 to 29 and one aged 80 or older). Results the study describes overall, beyond this receptor: Because profiling used bulk unsorted PBMCs, naive and antigen-experienced compartments could not be compared conclusively. Observed TCR beta diversity per million T cells fell roughly linearly with age, and a significant reduction was already apparent by age about 43. Estimates of total diversity based on one million sequenced T cells were considered lower bounds and underestimates. Because donor CMV infection status was unknown, age-related changes in expanded clonotypes were potentially confounded. Compared with the aged group, the long-lived group had more naive CD4+ T cells, fewer expanded clones and increased TCR diversity, suggesting age selection. A strong correlation was found between observed TCR beta diversity and the percentage of naive T cells measured by flow cytometry.

Library generation was performed with 5' RACE. TCRdb shows the sequencer as Illumina HiSeq 2500. A second PCR of about 6 to 11 cycles was run with a J-beta primer mix and a sample-barcoded 5' primer. A unique molecular identifier was introduced onto each TCR beta cDNA molecule by a template-switch 5' adaptor carrying 12 random nucleotides. Each sample yielded at least 3 million CDR3-containing paired-end reads. All of the RNA was converted into first-strand cDNA using the Mint cDNA synthesis kit, with a TRBC-specific oligonucleotide serving as the primer. After uracil-DNA glycosylase treatment, a first 18-cycle PCR used universal primers M1SS and BC2_uni_R on all cDNA. The paper's data handling went like this. Each sample was normalized by randomly selecting 1 million high-quality reads, each carrying a distinct molecular identifier. Reads with shared molecular identifiers were discarded instead of being binned into consensus sequences. CDR3 identification, clonotype clustering and error correction used MiTCR with a Q25 quality threshold and the strictest error-elimination algorithm. A nonparametric unseen species model with Euler transformation was used to estimate lower-bound total TCR beta diversity. Using fastp trimming at Q25 and MiXCR clonotype assembly, TCRdb reanalyzed the public sequencing data and kept in-frame beta chains. Each CDR3 protein gets just one entry, which takes the most common genes and DNA from the rows behind it. The V and J calls were determined by TCRdb, not by the authors. In all, the sample holds some 920,000 distinct CDR3 sequences, and around 54% of those were seen once. The top ten clones comprise about a fifth of the sample.

The roughly 42 donors, aged 6 to 90 years, were systemically healthy Caucasian individuals from Russia. Each donor gave about 9.8 milliliters of peripheral blood, drawn into EDTA-treated Vacutainer tubes. Ficoll-Paque density-gradient centrifugation was used to isolate PBMCs, with at least 6 million obtained per sample. Trizol reagent was used to extract total RNA from PBMCs, with at least 5.5 micrograms per sample. The percentages of naive CD45RAhigh/CD27high T cells were determined by flow cytometry on a PBMC aliquot from every donor. The sample holds a few counts of this clonotype. Its binding antigen is unknown. No much larger clone is present one base from it, and per-base qualities are unavailable. V lost 3 bases and J lost 1 base, and the count of bases not matched to a germline gene is 13. The germline V gene provides CDR1 MGHRA and CDR2 YSYEKL. The CDR3 starts with the cysteine, ends with the phenylalanine, and has 19 residues. Only the CDR3 DNA stays, 57 bases, in frame from base 1.

The receptor was isolated from a woman aged 60-70 years in good health. Sequencing input: blood. Recombination connected TRBV4-1 to TRBJ2-3, with 10 middle bases fitting TRBD2. The DNA sequence is TGCGCCAGCAGCCAGTCCCTTCGTCTAGCGGGAGTTGGCACAGATACGCAGTATTTT. Its protein is CASSQSLRLAGVGTDTQYF.